A single T cell receptor (beta chain) is shown here with its context. The clone's antigen remains unknown. Base quality data are lacking; no much larger clone is found one base away. The data were taken from a study of blood T cell repertoires in COVID-19 (TCRdb year 2020). Broadly, across the study: Samples covering the acute and convalescent phases of COVID-19 were provided by collaborators in the United States, Italy and Spain. The samples were drawn from two sources: the first 160 participants of the ongoing ImmuneRACE study, and 1,254 subjects contributed by 6 global collaborators. The repertoires were released in a freely available public database intended as a resource for research on the immune response to SARS-CoV-2. The prospective study material was composed of cDNA or gDNA derived from T cells, B-cell-depleted T cells, or PBMCs. Deeply sampled blood TCRbeta repertoires from subjects exposed to, actively infected with, or recovered from COVID-19 were included in the dataset. Where available, HLA class I and class II types were obtained from metadata supplied by the sample provider rather than from assay-based typing. A de-identified subject ID, COVID-19 status, age in years and sex were almost always included in the sample metadata. General study outcomes and caveats: How much clinical and demographic metadata was included differed by source and by participant, and the metadata was provided uncurated.

Collaborating institutions collected whole blood in K2EDTA tubes following their own protocols. For TCRbeta analysis, collaborator samples were shipped as frozen whole blood, as isolated PBMCs, or as DNA extracted from either sample type. TCRbeta CDR3 regions were amplified from genomic DNA by means of the immunoSEQ Assay, a bias-controlled multiplex PCR. The source study handled its data this way. The number of nucleated cells in each sample was estimated from the amplification of reference gene primers within the assay. To quantify the absolute abundance of each unique TCRbeta CDR3 rearrangement, sequence reads were collapsed and filtered. Productive Simpson clonality was computed per sample as the square root of Simpson's diversity index over productive rearrangements. The clones in this table, taken by TCRdb from immuneACCESS, are in-frame only. Not every clone is retained; where verified, under half of the shortfall comes from an unresolved V gene, and the cause of the rest is unknown. The V and J calls and the clone size are those of that table, but D and trimming were determined from the DNA. This sample is represented by about 100,000 clones; roughly 80% of them were singletons. The ten largest account for about an eighth of the sample.

The junction carries 14 bases between V and J, which are trimmed by 8 bases and 1 base respectively. CDR1 and CDR2 are read off the germline V gene as SGHTA and FQGNSA. The CDR3 numbers 14 residues from cysteine through phenylalanine. Here the CDR3 DNA is all that survives: 42 bases in frame from base 1. The clonotype comes from an older woman with acute or convalescent COVID-19. Sequenced material: peripheral blood. The chain is assembled from TRBV7-2 and TRBJ2-5, with TRBD2 tentatively as D gene (7 bases match). Here the CDR3 is given as CASGGGRAQETQYF. The DNA reads as follows: TGTGCCAGCGGGGGGGGCCGGGCCCAAGAGACCCAGTACTTC.